This TCR beta chain was sequenced for a study of human T cells and chemical hapten exposure. Notes on the study in general: After DPC sensitization, TCRs above 1 in 1000 frequency showed no change.

Germline V gene sequence: CDR1 SNHLY, CDR2 FYNNEI. The CDR3 totals 13 residues. With 3 bases removed from V and 7 bases from J, the gap between germline ends came to 10 bases. TCRdb ran MiXCR on the RACE reads and lists one entry per CDR3 protein. The sample holds approximately 260,000 distinct CDR3 sequences, just under 8% seen once. In the case of this clonotype: What it recognizes is unknown.

Time point given: pre-sensitization, week 0. Treatment denoted: therapeutic diphenylcyclopropenone sensitization with weekly scalp DPC. The clonotype was recovered from a young man with alopecia areata. Some clones in this sample may be carry-over from other donors' samples. The material was whole blood, obtained in connection with sensitization to the hapten diphenylcyclopropenone (DPC). The chain combines TRBV2 with TRBJ2-1; D not resolved. CDR3 sequence (DNA): TGTGCCAGCAGTGACGCTAGGATAAATGAGCAGTTCTTC. Amino acids: CASSDARINEQFF.